The entry that follows covers one TCR beta chain sequence. Deletions cut 0 bases from V and 5 bases from J, with 7 bases between. The CDR3 has 13 amino acids. Per the germline V gene, CDR1 is KGHSH and CDR2 is LQKENI. As handled by the study authors: From reference gene primer amplification, estimates of nucleated cell counts were derived. Data came from immunoSEQ multiplex PCR; TCRdb stores just in-frame clones and leaves some out. V and J calls and clone size are as listed in that table; D and trimming were resolved from the DNA. This table has roughly 310,000 clones, around 87% appearing once. The entry originates in a study of blood T cell repertoires in COVID-19. Study details: T cells, B-cell-depleted T cells, or PBMCs provided the cDNA or gDNA that served as material.

This chain uses TRBV18 with TRBJ1-1, with D uncertain. Source material: peripheral blood. This TCR was sampled from a woman between 50 and 59 years old with active or convalescent COVID-19. The CDR3 DNA sequence: TGTGCCAGCTCACCACCAACGACTACTGAAGCTTTCTTT. Translation: CASSPPTTTEAFF.